This TCR beta chain was documented in a study of T cells in Graves' hyperthyroidism and ophthalmopathy. Amplified TCR beta CDR3 regions came from RNA transcripts. The TCR CDR3 was amplified in a first-round RT-PCR using the HTBI primer set. TCRdb fed the multiplex PCR reads into MiXCR, producing one record per CDR3 protein. This sample has 530,000 or so distinct CDR3 sequences, with roughly 46% found just once. This CDR3 has 13 residues. Trimming removed 6 bases at V and 5 bases at J, with 13 bases between. The germline V gene has CDR1 MNHEY and CDR2 SMNVEV (reference sequence). The study enrolled patients aged 18 to 65 with newly diagnosed hyperthyroidism of under 2 months' duration. Uncontrolled infection, other autoimmune disease, pregnancy or lactation excluded patients. This clonotype has only a few counts.

What was sequenced was peripheral blood or thyroid tissue (not recorded which). V gene TRBV27 combines with J gene TRBJ1-1; D might be TRBD1 (5 bases). This receptor was taken from a woman under 30 with Graves' hyperthyroidism. CDR3 protein: CASRPSGATEAFF. For the CDR3, the DNA is TGTGCCAGCAGACCCTCCGGGGCAACTGAAGCTTTCTTT.